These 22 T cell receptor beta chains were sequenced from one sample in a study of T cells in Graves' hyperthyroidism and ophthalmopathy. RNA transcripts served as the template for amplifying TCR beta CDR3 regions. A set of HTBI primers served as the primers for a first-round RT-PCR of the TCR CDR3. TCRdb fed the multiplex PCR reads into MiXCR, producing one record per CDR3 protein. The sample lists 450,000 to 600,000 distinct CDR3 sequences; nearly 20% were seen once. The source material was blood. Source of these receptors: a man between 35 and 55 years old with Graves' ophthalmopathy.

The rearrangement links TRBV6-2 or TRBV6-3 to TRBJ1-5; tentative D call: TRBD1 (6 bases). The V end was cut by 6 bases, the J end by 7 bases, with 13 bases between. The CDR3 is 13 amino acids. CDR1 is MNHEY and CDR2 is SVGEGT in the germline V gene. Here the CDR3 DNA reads TGTGCCAGCAGCACCAGGGGAAGCCAGCCCCAGCATTTT. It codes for CASSTRGSQPQHF.

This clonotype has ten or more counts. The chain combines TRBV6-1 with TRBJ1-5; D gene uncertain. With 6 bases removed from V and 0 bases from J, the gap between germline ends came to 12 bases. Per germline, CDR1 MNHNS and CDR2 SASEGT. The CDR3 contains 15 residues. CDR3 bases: TGTGCCAGCAGGGGAATCGATTATAGCAATCAGCCCCAGCATTTT. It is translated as CASRGIDYSNQPQHF.

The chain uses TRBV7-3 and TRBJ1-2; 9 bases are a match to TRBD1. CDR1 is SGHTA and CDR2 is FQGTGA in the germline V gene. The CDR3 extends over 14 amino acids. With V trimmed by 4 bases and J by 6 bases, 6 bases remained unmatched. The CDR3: CASSSGQGDNGYTF. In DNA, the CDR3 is TGTGCCAGCAGCTCGGGACAGGGTGACAATGGCTACACCTTC.

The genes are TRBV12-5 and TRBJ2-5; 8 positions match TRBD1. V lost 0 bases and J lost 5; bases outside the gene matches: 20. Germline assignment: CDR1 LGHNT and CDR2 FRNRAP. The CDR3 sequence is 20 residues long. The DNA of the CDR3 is TGTGCTAGTGGTTTGGTCACCACCCCCTTTGGACAGGGTAGGGAGGAGACCCAGTACTTC. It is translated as CASGLVTTPFGQGREETQYF.

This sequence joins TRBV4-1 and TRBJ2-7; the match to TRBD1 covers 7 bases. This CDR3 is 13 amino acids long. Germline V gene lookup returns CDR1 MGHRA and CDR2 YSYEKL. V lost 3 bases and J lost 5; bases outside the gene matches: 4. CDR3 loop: CASSHDRADEQYF. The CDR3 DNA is TGCGCCAGCAGCCACGACAGGGCGGACGAGCAGTACTTC.

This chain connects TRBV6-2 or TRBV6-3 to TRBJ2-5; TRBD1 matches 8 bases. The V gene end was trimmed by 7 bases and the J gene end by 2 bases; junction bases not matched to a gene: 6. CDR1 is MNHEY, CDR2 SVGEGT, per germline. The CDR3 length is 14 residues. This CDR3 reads CASNGQGHQETQYF. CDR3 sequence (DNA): TGTGCCAGCAACGGACAGGGACATCAAGAGACCCAGTACTTC.

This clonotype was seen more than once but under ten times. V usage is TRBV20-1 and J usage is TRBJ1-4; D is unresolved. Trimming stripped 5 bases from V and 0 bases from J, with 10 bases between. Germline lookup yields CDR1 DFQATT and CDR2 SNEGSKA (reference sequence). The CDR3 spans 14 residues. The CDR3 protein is CSAFPSATNEKLFF. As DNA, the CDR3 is TGCAGTGCTTTCCCTAGCGCAACTAATGAAAAACTGTTTTTT.

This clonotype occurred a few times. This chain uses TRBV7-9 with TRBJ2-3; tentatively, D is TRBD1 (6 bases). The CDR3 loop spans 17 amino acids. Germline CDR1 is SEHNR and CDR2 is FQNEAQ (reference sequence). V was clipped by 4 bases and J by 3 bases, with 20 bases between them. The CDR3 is CASSSSSGGFLTDTQYF. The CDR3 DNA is TGTGCCAGCAGCTCGTCATCTGGGGGCTTTTTGACAGATACGCAGTATTTT.

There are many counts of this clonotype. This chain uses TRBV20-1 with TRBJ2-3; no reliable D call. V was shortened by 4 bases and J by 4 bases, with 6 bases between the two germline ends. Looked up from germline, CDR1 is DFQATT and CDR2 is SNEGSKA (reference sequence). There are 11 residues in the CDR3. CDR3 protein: CSAKVADTQYF. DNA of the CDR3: TGCAGTGCTAAGGTTGCAGATACGCAGTATTTT.

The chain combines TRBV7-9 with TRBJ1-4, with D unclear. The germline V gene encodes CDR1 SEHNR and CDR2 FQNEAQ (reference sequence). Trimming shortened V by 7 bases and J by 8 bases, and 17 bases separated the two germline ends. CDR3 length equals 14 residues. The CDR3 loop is CASTDSGNEEKLFF. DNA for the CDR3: TGTGCCAGCACGGACTCCGGGAATGAAGAAAAACTGTTTTTT.

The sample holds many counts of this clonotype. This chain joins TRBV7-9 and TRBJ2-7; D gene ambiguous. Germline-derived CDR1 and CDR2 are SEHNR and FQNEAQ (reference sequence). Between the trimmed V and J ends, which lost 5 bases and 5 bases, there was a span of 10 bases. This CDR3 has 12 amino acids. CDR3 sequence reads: CASSQRADEQYF. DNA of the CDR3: TGTGCCAGCAGCCAAAGGGCAGACGAGCAGTACTTC.

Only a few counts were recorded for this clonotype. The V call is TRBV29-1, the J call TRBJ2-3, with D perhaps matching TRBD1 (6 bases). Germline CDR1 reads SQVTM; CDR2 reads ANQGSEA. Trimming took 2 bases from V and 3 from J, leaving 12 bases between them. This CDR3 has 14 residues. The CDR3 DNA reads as TGCAGCGTTGAAAGGGGACATGGTACAGATACGCAGTATTTT. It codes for CSVERGHGTDTQYF.

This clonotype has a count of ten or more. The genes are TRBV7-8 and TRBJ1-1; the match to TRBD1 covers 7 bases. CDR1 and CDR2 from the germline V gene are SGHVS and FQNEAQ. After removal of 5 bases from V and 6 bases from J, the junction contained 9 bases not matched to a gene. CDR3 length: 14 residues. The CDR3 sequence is CASSTRTGRAEAFF. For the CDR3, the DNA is TGTGCCAGCAGCACGCGGACAGGTCGGGCTGAAGCTTTCTTT.

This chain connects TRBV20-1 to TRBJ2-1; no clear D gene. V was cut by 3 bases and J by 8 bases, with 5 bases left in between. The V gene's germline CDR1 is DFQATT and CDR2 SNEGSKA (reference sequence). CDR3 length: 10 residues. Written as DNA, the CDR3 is TGCAGTGCTAGTGGGTATGAGCAGTTCTTC. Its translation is CSASGYEQFF.

The CDR3 nucleotides read TGCGCCAGCAGCCACGACCCGAAAAGGGGCAATGAGCAGTTCTTC. It encodes CASSHDPKRGNEQFF. V is TRBV4-1 and J is TRBJ2-1; D might be TRBD1 (5 bases). The germline gives CDR1 MGHRA, CDR2 YSYEKL. V was clipped by 3 bases and J by 6 bases, with 15 bases between them. The CDR3 covers 15 residues.

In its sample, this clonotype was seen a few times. The CDR3: CASTSGGTGFSGRAANEQFF. In DNA form, the CDR3 reads TGTGCCAGCACTTCAGGTGGGACAGGTTTTAGCGGGAGGGCCGCGAATGAGCAGTTCTTC. The chain joins TRBV7-8 to TRBJ2-1; 11 bases line up with TRBD2. The V segment lost 7 bases and the J segment 7 bases; nucleotides outside the gene matches: 24. Germline V lookup: CDR1 SGHVS, CDR2 FQNEAQ. CDR3 length: 20 residues.

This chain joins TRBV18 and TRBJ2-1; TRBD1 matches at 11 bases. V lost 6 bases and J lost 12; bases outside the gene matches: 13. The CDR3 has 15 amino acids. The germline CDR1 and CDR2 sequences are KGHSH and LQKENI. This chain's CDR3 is CASSPGQGVTQGQFF. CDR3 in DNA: TGTGCCAGCTCGCCGGGACAGGGGGTGACTCAGGGGCAGTTCTTC.

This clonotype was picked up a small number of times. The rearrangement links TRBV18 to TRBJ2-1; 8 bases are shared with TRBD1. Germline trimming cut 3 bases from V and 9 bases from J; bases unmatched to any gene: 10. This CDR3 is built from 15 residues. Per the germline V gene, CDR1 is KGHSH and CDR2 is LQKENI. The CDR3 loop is CASSPLADRGGEQFF. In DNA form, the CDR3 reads TGTGCCAGCTCACCGTTAGCAGACAGGGGTGGTGAGCAGTTCTTC.

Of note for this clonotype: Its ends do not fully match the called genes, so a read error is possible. In DNA form, the CDR3 reads TGCGCCGGCAGCTTGTGGGGACAGGGGGCCTACGAGCAGTACTTC. Translated, it gives CAGSLWGQGAYEQYF. The chain uses TRBV5-1 and TRBJ2-7, with 11 bases fitting TRBD1. The CDR3 has 15 amino acids. Germline V gene data show CDR1 as SGHRS and CDR2 as YFSETQ.

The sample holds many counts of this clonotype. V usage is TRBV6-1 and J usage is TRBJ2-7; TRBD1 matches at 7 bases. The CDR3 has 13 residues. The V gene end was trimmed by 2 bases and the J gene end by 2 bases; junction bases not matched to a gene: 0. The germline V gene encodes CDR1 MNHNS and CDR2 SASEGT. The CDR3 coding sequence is TGTGCCAGCAGTGAAAGGGGGCCCTACGAGCAGTACTTC. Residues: CASSERGPYEQYF.

For the CDR3, the DNA is TGTGCCAGCAGCTACAGGGGGGATACGCAGTATTTT. Residues: CASSYRGDTQYF. The chain carries TRBV5-6 and TRBJ2-3; 8 nucleotides agree with TRBD1. V shed 3 bases and J 6 bases; nucleotides not matched to a gene: 0. CDR1 is SGHDT and CDR2 is YYEEEE in the germline V gene. The CDR3 is made up of 12 amino acids.

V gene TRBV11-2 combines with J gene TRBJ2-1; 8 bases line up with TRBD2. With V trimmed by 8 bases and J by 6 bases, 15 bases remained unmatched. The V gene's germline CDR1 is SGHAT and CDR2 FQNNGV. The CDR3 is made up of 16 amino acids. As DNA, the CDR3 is TGTGCCAGCGGATACCCCCCTACCGGGACTAGCAATGAGCAGTTCTTC. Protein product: CASGYPPTGTSNEQFF.